This T cell receptor beta chain was sequenced during a study of T cell repertoires in cytomegalovirus infection. About the research overall: Both a matching HLA type and CMV infection were indicated by public TCR beta signatures.

Each CDR3 protein gets one entry after TCRdb re-called the reads with MiXCR. This table holds 290,000 or so distinct CDR3 sequences, about 25% found once. There are 17 residues in the CDR3. Per the germline V gene, CDR1 is SGHRS and CDR2 is YFSETQ. The V and J ends lost 4 bases and 5 bases, in that order; junction bases with no gene match: 12. Of note for this clonotype: As yet, its antigen is unknown.

Study results and limitations: Cumulated frequencies of public TCR beta families served to identify carriers of CMV plus the relevant HLA. In two of eight donors, the top clonotype was HLA-C-restricted CMV-specific.

J is TRBJ2-1 and V is TRBV5-1, with 10 bases matching TRBD2. The sequence was collected from a human donor in good health (CMV status not recorded). Some clones in this sample may be carry-over from other donors' samples. Input material: PBMCs. CDR3 coding DNA: TGCGCCAGCAGCGTGATGCCAGGACTAGCGGAAAACAATGAGCAGTTCTTC. Translation: CASSVMPGLAENNEQFF. The variable domain in full, completed from reference TRBV5-1 and TRBJ2-1, reads KAGVTQTPRYLIKTRGQQVTLSCSPISGHRSVSWYQQTPGQGLQFLFEYFSETQRNKGNFPGRFSGRQFSNSRSEMNVSTLELGDSALYLCASSVMPGLAENNEQFFGPGTRLTVL.